Following are 15 T cell receptor beta chains from one sample sequenced in a study of CD8+ T cells in alopecia areata. Noted treatment: oral pan-JAK inhibitor, 5-10 mg twice daily. Extracted from the samples, RNA was reverse transcribed into cDNA to serve as the sequencing template. The assay was immunoSEQ multiplex PCR, and TCRdb's table has in-frame clones only and misses some. This table holds a few hundred thousand clones, roughly two fifths found once. The sequencing here drew on CD4+ T cells sorted from blood, taken at approximately week 30, from a patient treated with tofacitinib. The receptors were sampled from a human donor with alopecia areata.

J is TRBJ2-4 and V is TRBV5-1; D ambiguous. The CDR3 totals 14 residues. Per germline, CDR1 SGHRS and CDR2 YFSETQ. Trimming removed 0 bases at V and 0 bases at J, with 4 bases between. The CDR3 sequence: CASSLDLAKNIQYF. For the CDR3, the DNA is TGCGCCAGCAGCTTGGACCTAGCCAAAAACATTCAGTACTTC.

V and J are TRBV11-2 and TRBJ1-4; 9 bases match TRBD1. Germline values: CDR1 SGHAT, CDR2 FQNNGV. The CDR3 is 13 amino acids. V shed 8 bases, J shed 7 bases, and the junction held 5 bases outside the gene matches. The CDR3 spells CASGQGYGEKLFF. The CDR3 bases are TGTGCCAGCGGACAGGGGTATGGTGAAAAACTGTTTTTT.

This clone turned up a few times. This rearrangement joins TRBV23-1 to TRBJ1-2; tentative D call: TRBD1 (6 bases). TRBV23-1 is an ORF, and what it does is uncertain. The CDR3 consists of 16 residues. V was shortened by 5 bases and J by 2 bases, with 18 bases between the two germline ends. The CDR3 here is CASSFTKDSPNYGYTF. The DNA for the CDR3 is TGCGCCAGCAGTTTCACGAAGGACAGCCCCAACTATGGCTACACCTTC.

The chain employs TRBV9 and TRBJ2-5; TRBD2 matches at 12 bases. J was trimmed by 0 bases and V by 4 bases; bases with no gene match: 16. Germline lookup yields CDR1 SGDLS and CDR2 YYNGEE. This CDR3 contains 20 residues. In nucleotides, the CDR3 is TGTGCCAGCAGCTTAGGGAGGCTAGCGGGAGGGAGGGTGTACCAAGAGACCCAGTACTTC. It specifies CASSLGRLAGGRVYQETQYF.

This chain links TRBV10-3 with TRBJ2-3; 8 bases fit TRBD2. The V gene's germline CDR1 is ENHRY and CDR2 SYGVKD. The V gene end was trimmed by 6 bases and the J gene end by 2 bases; junction bases not matched to a gene: 4. CDR3 length equals 14 residues. The CDR3 DNA follows: TGTGCCATCAGGCGGGGGGCGTCCACAGATACGCAGTATTTT. Translating it yields CAIRRGASTDTQYF.

This chain uses TRBV27 with TRBJ2-7; no clear D gene. CDR1 is MNHEY, CDR2 SMNVEV, per germline (reference sequence). V lost 5 bases and J lost 4, with 18 bases in between. The length of the CDR3 is 15 residues. DNA of the CDR3: TGTGCCAGCAGTCCTTCCCTTGGATCCTTTTACGAGCAGTACTTC. Translating gives CASSPSLGSFYEQYF.

This rearrangement joins TRBV30 to TRBJ2-3; TRBD2 aligns across 7 bases. Germline V CDR1 and CDR2: GTSNPN, SVGIG (reference sequence). The CDR3 runs 15 residues. J was trimmed by 3 bases and V by 0 bases; bases with no gene match: 6. The CDR3 reads CAWSVGAGVTDTQYF. CDR3 sequence (DNA): TGTGCCTGGAGTGTAGGGGCGGGGGTAACAGATACGCAGTATTTT.

This clone was observed at least ten times. V usage is TRBV9 and J usage is TRBJ1-1; 8 positions match TRBD1. Unmatched junction bases numbered 6, after V lost 0 bases and J lost 5 bases. Germline V lookup: CDR1 SGDLS, CDR2 YYNGEE. The CDR3 extends over 15 amino acids. The DNA for the CDR3 is TGTGCCAGCAGCGTAGCAGGGGGCATTGGTACTGAAGCTTTCTTT. This codes for CASSVAGGIGTEAFF.

This clone showed up just a few times. The chain combines TRBV2 with TRBJ2-7; D gene ambiguous. Deletions cut 6 bases from V and 7 bases from J, with 16 bases between. CDR1 is SNHLY, CDR2 FYNNEI, per germline. The CDR3 has 13 residues. CDR3 region: CASRGILLGEQYF. Written as DNA, the CDR3 is TGTGCCAGCAGGGGGATACTGCTAGGGGAGCAGTACTTC. Full variable domain (remainder filled in from reference TRBV2 and TRBJ2-7): EPEVTQTPSHQVTQMGQEVILRCVPISNHLYFYWYRQILGQKVEFLVSFYNNEISEKSEIFDDQFSVERPDGSNFTLKIRSTKLEDSAMYFCASRGILLGEQYFGPGTRLTVT.

This chain joins TRBV18 and TRBJ1-2; weak D call: TRBD1 (5 bases). This CDR3 is 13 amino acids long. Trimming removed 3 bases from V and 8 bases from J, with 13 bases in between. CDR1 KGHSH and CDR2 LQKENI come from the germline V gene. CDR3: CASSPPGPPGYTF. The CDR3 coding sequence is TGTGCCAGCTCACCCCCGGGACCGCCCGGCTACACCTTC. The full variable domain, with the rest looked up from reference TRBV18 and TRBJ1-2, is NAGVMQNPRHLVRRRGQEARLRCSPMKGHSHVYWYRQLPEEGLKFMVYLQKENIIDESGMPKERFSAEFPKEGPSILRIQQVVRGDSAAYFCASSPPGPPGYTFGSGTRLTVV.

The chain uses TRBV28 and TRBJ2-4; D assignment may be TRBD1 or TRBD2 (5 bases each). This CDR3 has 12 amino acids. The germline gives CDR1 MDHEN, CDR2 SYDVKM. The V gene lost 4 bases and the J gene lost 8 bases, with 9 bases spanning the gap. This chain's CDR3 is CASSSRGDIQYF. CDR3 in DNA: TGTGCCAGCAGTTCGAGGGGAGACATTCAGTACTTC. The whole variable domain, remainder taken from reference TRBV28 and TRBJ2-4, is DVKVTQSSRYLVKRTGEKVFLECVQDMDHENMFWYRQDPGLGLRLIYFSYDVKMKEKGDIPEGYSVSREKKERFSLILESASTNQTSMYLCASSSRGDIQYFGAGTRLSVL.

The V and J genes are TRBV30 and TRBJ2-7; 9 bases agree with TRBD1. Germline CDR1 is GTSNPN and CDR2 is SVGIG (reference sequence). With 0 bases clipped from V and 5 bases from J, the junction kept 8 bases outside the gene matches. The CDR3 is 15 amino acids. In DNA form, the CDR3 reads TGTGCCTGGAGTGTAGTCGGGACAGGGTCCCACGAGCAGTACTTC. Encoded protein: CAWSVVGTGSHEQYF.

This clone was seen only a few times. The genes are TRBV10-1 and TRBJ2-5; no clear D gene. V lost 0 bases to trimming and J lost 4 bases, with 3 bases between them. This CDR3 is built from 12 residues. Germline CDR1 is WNHNN and CDR2 is SYGVQD (reference sequence). CDR3 in amino acids: CASSESRETQYF. The CDR3 bases are TGCGCCAGCAGTGAGTCTAGAGAGACCCAGTACTTC.

The chain recombines TRBV7-9 with TRBJ1-4; the D is unclear. This CDR3 spans 16 amino acids. Trimming left V 5 bases short and J 0 bases short, with 13 bases between. Germline V gene lookup returns CDR1 SEHNR and CDR2 FQNEAQ (reference sequence). The CDR3 region has the DNA TGTGCCAGCAGCCGAAACTGGGCGGCAACTAATGAAAAACTGTTTTTT. Encoded protein: CASSRNWAATNEKLFF.

The chain has TRBV19 and TRBJ2-1; 9 positions agree with TRBD1. The CDR3 is 17 amino acids. Germline loops: CDR1 LNHDA, CDR2 SQIVND (reference sequence). V lost 5 bases to trimming and J lost 4 bases; unmatched junction nucleotides: 12. CDR3 loop: CASSSQYSGTGYNEQFF. DNA of the CDR3: TGTGCCAGTAGTTCCCAGTATTCAGGGACAGGGTACAATGAGCAGTTCTTC.